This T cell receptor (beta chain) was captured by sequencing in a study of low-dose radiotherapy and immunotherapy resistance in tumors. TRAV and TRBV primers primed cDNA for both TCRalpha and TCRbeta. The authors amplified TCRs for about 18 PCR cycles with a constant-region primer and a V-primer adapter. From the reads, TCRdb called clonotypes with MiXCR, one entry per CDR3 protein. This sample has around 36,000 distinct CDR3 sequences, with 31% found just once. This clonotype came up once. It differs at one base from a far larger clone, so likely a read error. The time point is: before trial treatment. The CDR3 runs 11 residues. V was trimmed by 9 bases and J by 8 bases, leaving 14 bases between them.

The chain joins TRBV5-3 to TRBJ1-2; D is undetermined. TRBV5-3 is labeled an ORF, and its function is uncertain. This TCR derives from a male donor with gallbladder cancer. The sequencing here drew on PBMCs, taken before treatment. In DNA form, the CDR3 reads TGTGCCAACAGTCTTGGTAAGGGCTACACCTTC. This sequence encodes CANSLGKGYTF.